The 30 T cell receptor beta chains reported below all come from one sample, sequenced in a study of shared clonotypes between healthy human individuals. This table comes from immunoSEQ multiplex PCR, and its TCRdb copy is limited to in-frame clones, with some not included. The sample carries roughly 680,000 clones, around 70% recorded once. The specimen sequenced was memory CD4+ T cells sorted from blood. Documented subset: CD45RA-negative fraction. The receptors originated from a woman in her 30s in good health.

The chain has TRBV5-4 and TRBJ2-5; perhaps TRBD1 as D (6 bases). Trimming cost V 2 bases and J 9 bases, with 17 bases left between them. There are 14 residues in the CDR3. CDR1 is SGHNT, CDR2 YYREEE, per germline (reference sequence). For the CDR3, the DNA is TGTGCCAGCAGCTTATCAGGGGCGCAAGGGGCCCAGTACTTC. This encodes CASSLSGAQGAQYF.

Regarding this clone: One junction end disagrees with the germline gene, perhaps due to a read error. V gene TRBV2 combines with J gene TRBJ2-7; 15 nucleotides line up with TRBD2. CDR1 SNHLY and CDR2 FYNNEI come from the germline V gene. The CDR3 is made up of 16 amino acids. This chain's CDR3 is CASREGLAGGFYEQYF. The CDR3 DNA reads as TGTGCCAGCAGGGAAGGACTAGCGGGAGGGTTCTACGAGCAGTACTTC.

This clone has just one count. This specimen includes other DNA sequences encoding the same CDR3. The genes are TRBV5-4 and TRBJ2-7; TRBD2 agrees at 7 bases. J was trimmed by 0 bases and V by 0 bases; bases with no gene match: 3. This CDR3 is 15 amino acids long. CDR1 is SGHNT, CDR2 YYREEE, per germline (reference sequence). The CDR3 DNA reads TGTGCCAGCAGCTTGGAAGCGGGATCCTCCTACGAGCAGTACTTC. Amino acid sequence: CASSLEAGSSYEQYF.

This clone was seen a handful of times. The CDR3 loop is CASVFQGWGTDTQYF. The CDR3 DNA is TGCGCCAGCGTCTTCCAGGGTTGGGGCACAGATACGCAGTATTTT. The chain has TRBV5-1 and TRBJ2-3; D is perhaps TRBD1 (5 bases). V gave up 7 bases and J gave up 1 base, with 16 bases separating them. Germline V gene lookup returns CDR1 SGHRS and CDR2 YFSETQ. This CDR3 is 15 amino acids long.

The sample holds one count of this clone. The V and J genes are TRBV18 and TRBJ2-7; 10 bases agree with TRBD2. Per germline, CDR1 KGHSH and CDR2 LQKENI. Losses at the gene ends were 2 bases for V and 7 bases for J; bases not matched to a gene: 8. The CDR3 covers 15 residues. CDR3 in amino acids: CASSPILAGVSEQYF. The CDR3, as DNA: TGTGCCAGCTCACCAATCCTAGCGGGAGTGTCTGAGCAGTACTTC. Based on the CDR3 plus reference TRBV18 and TRBJ2-7, the full variable domain is NAGVMQNPRHLVRRRGQEARLRCSPMKGHSHVYWYRQLPEEGLKFMVYLQKENIIDESGMPKERFSAEFPKEGPSILRIQQVVRGDSAAYFCASSPILAGVSEQYFGPGTRLTVT.

The CDR3 nucleotides read TGTGCCAGCAGCCCAAATAGACTAGCGGGTTCCTACAATGAGCAGTTCTTC. It translates to CASSPNRLAGSYNEQFF. This chain uses TRBV7-9 with TRBJ2-1; 10 bases align to TRBD2. J was trimmed by 1 base and V by 5 bases; bases with no gene match: 8. The germline V gene encodes CDR1 SEHNR and CDR2 FQNEAQ (reference sequence). This CDR3 has 17 amino acids.

The table lists this clone with many counts. The chain uses TRBV6-5 and TRBJ1-2, with 7 bases identical to TRBD1. Germline CDR1 reads MNHEY; CDR2 reads SVGAGI. The CDR3 extends over 14 amino acids. J lost 6 bases, V lost 6 bases, and 10 bases had no gene match. The DNA for the CDR3 is TGTGCCAGCAGCCGACAGGGTGGGAACGATGGCTACACCTTC. As protein: CASSRQGGNDGYTF.

CDR3 DNA sequence: TGTGCCAGCGAGGGGCCCAGAATTCGTGAAGCTTTCTTT. The encoded protein is CASEGPRIREAFF. The chain uses TRBV7-9 and TRBJ1-1; TRBD1 might be the D (5 bases). CDR3 length: 13 amino acids. Germline V CDR1 and CDR2: SEHNR, FQNEAQ (reference sequence). The V end was cut by 8 bases, the J end by 7 bases, with 17 bases between.

The rearrangement links TRBV5-7 to TRBJ1-2; D may be TRBD1 (6 bases). TRBV5-7 is noted as an ORF with a role that remains uncertain. V dropped 3 bases and J dropped 4 bases, with 13 bases sitting between them. This CDR3 spans 14 amino acids. This CDR3 is CASSYDRLSYGYTF. The DNA for the CDR3 is TGTGCCAGCAGCTACGACAGGTTAAGCTATGGCTACACCTTC.

This clone was recorded only once. This sequence joins TRBV7-9 and TRBJ1-4; tentative D call: TRBD1 (5 bases). In germline, CDR1 is SEHNR, CDR2 FQNEAQ (reference sequence). This CDR3 comprises 16 residues. V was cut by 1 base and J by 3 bases, with 12 bases left in between. Here the CDR3 reads CASSLEPTGPNEKLFF. As DNA, the CDR3 is TGTGCCAGCAGCTTAGAGCCAACAGGACCTAATGAAAAACTGTTTTTT.

J is TRBJ1-1 and V is TRBV5-4; D ambiguous. The CDR3 runs to 15 residues. The ends were cut back, 0 bases at V and 0 bases at J, with 9 bases in the middle. Germline values: CDR1 SGHNT, CDR2 YYREEE (reference sequence). CDR3 DNA sequence: TGTGCCAGCAGCTTGGAGGCCAACATGAACACTGAAGCTTTCTTT. It encodes CASSLEANMNTEAFF. Looking up the rest from reference TRBV5-4 and TRBJ1-1 gives the full variable domain: ETGVTQSPTHLIKTRGQQVTLRCSSQSGHNTVSWYQQALGQGPQFIFQYYREEENGRGNFPPRFSGLQFPNYSSELNVNALELDDSALYLCASSLEANMNTEAFFGQGTRLTVV.

The rearrangement uses TRBV10-1 and TRBJ1-1; no clear D gene. Germline CDR1 is WNHNN and CDR2 is SYGVQD (reference sequence). This CDR3 spans 13 amino acids. V lost 3 bases, J lost 0 bases, and 5 bases lay in between. The CDR3 is CASSDSLNTEAFF. The CDR3 DNA follows: TGCGCCAGCAGTGATTCCCTGAACACTGAAGCTTTCTTT.

The rearrangement uses TRBV5-4 and TRBJ1-2, with 8 bases fitting TRBD1. J was trimmed by 3 bases and V by 4 bases; bases with no gene match: 8. The CDR3 sequence is 15 residues long. Germline CDR1 and CDR2: SGHNT and YYREEE (reference sequence). CDR3 bases: TGTGCCAGCAGCCTCGCAGGGGGCGCGGACTATGGCTACACCTTC. It specifies CASSLAGGADYGYTF.

The table lists this clone with a count of one. The chain links TRBV6-5 to TRBJ2-7; D unresolved. Germline V CDR1 and CDR2: MNHEY, SVGAGI. Trimming took off 0 bases at V and 0 bases at J, with 12 bases between the two ends. The CDR3 runs to 16 residues. The DNA for the CDR3 is TGTGCCAGCAGTTACTCGAGGCATTGGAGCTCCTACGAGCAGTACTTC. Encoded protein: CASSYSRHWSSYEQYF.

The V call is TRBV2, the J call TRBJ1-1; D is undetermined. The CDR3 totals 12 residues. The ends were cut back, 6 bases at V and 1 base at J, with 6 bases in the middle. CDR1 is SNHLY, CDR2 FYNNEI, per germline. The CDR3 loop is CASRAGNTEAFF. As DNA, the CDR3 is TGTGCCAGCAGAGCGGGGAACACTGAAGCTTTCTTT.

The chain joins TRBV2 to TRBJ1-2; D is undetermined. The germline V and J ends were trimmed by 3 bases and 3 bases, with 14 bases remaining between them. The CDR3 extends over 15 amino acids. Germline lookup yields CDR1 SNHLY and CDR2 FYNNEI. CDR3 in DNA: TGTGCCAGCAGTGATGTACTCGGAAACTACTATGGCTACACCTTC. Its protein product is CASSDVLGNYYGYTF.

There are a few counts of this clone. The rearrangement links TRBV5-4 to TRBJ2-7; 9 bases match TRBD1. J gave up 0 bases and V 3 bases, and 4 bases lay outside the gene matches. The CDR3 sequence is 15 residues long. Germline loops: CDR1 SGHNT, CDR2 YYREEE (reference sequence). The CDR3 is CASSSRDRASYEQYF. The CDR3 DNA sequence: TGTGCCAGCAGCTCGCGGGACAGGGCCTCCTACGAGCAGTACTTC. Supplemented by reference TRBV5-4 and TRBJ2-7, the full variable domain reads ETGVTQSPTHLIKTRGQQVTLRCSSQSGHNTVSWYQQALGQGPQFIFQYYREEENGRGNFPPRFSGLQFPNYSSELNVNALELDDSALYLCASSSRDRASYEQYFGPGTRLTVT.

This clone was detected only a few times. V gene TRBV7-7 combines with J gene TRBJ1-4; D not certain. This CDR3 region has 15 residues. Germline V gene data show CDR1 as SSHAT and CDR2 as FNYEAQ (reference sequence). Trimming stripped 3 bases from V and 8 bases from J, with 16 bases between. The CDR3 coding sequence is TGTGCCAGCAGCTTGGGTCGGAGAAGCGGCGAAAAACTGTTTTTT. Amino acid sequence: CASSLGRRSGEKLFF.

The CDR3, as DNA: TGTGCCAGCAGCTTCCACTATGTCGTTTTCTTT. As protein: CASSFHYVVFF. The chain uses TRBV7-2 and TRBJ1-1, with no clear D. There are 11 residues in the CDR3. Germline CDR1 is SGHTA and CDR2 is FQGNSA. Trimming removed 3 bases at V and 13 bases at J, with 12 bases between.

The chain is built from TRBV12-5 and TRBJ1-1; possibly TRBD1 for D (6 bases). Deletions cut 0 bases from V and 5 bases from J, with 13 bases between. This CDR3 spans 15 amino acids. CDR1 is LGHNT and CDR2 is FRNRAP in the germline V gene. The CDR3 nucleotides read TGTGCTAGTGGTTTGGTAGTTCAGGGGCGGACTGAAGCTTTCTTT. It encodes CASGLVVQGRTEAFF.

The V gene is TRBV19, the J gene TRBJ2-3; TRBD2 matches at 9 bases. CDR1 is LNHDA and CDR2 is SQIVND in the germline V gene (reference sequence). The CDR3 covers 18 residues. V shed 3 bases and J 1 base; nucleotides not matched to a gene: 11. The CDR3 nucleotides are TGTGCCAGTAGTATGCTAGCGGGAATCCCGCGGGGCACAGATACGCAGTATTTT. It translates to CASSMLAGIPRGTDTQYF.

The chain couples TRBV5-6 to TRBJ2-7; D possibly corresponds to TRBD2 (5 bases). The CDR3 is 16 amino acids. CDR1 is SGHDT and CDR2 is YYEEEE in the germline V gene. V was clipped by 4 bases and J by 0 bases, with 17 bases between them. CDR3 protein: CASSPGPSGSSYEQYF. The CDR3 bases are TGTGCCAGCAGCCCCGGTCCCAGCGGAAGCTCCTACGAGCAGTACTTC.

This clone has only a few counts. The chain has TRBV28 and TRBJ1-1; the D is unclear. This CDR3 has 15 amino acids. Germline V gene sequence: CDR1 MDHEN, CDR2 SYDVKM. V lost 5 bases and J 1 base, leaving 14 bases between the germline ends. This CDR3 is CASSPPPATNTEAFF. The CDR3, as DNA: TGTGCCAGCAGTCCCCCCCCGGCGACGAACACTGAAGCTTTCTTT.

V gene TRBV19 combines with J gene TRBJ1-2; a weak D match, TRBD1 (5 bases). The CDR3 consists of 13 residues. V lost 8 bases, J lost 6 bases, and 16 bases lay in between. Germline V CDR1 and CDR2: LNHDA, SQIVND (reference sequence). The CDR3 DNA sequence: TGTGCCAGTTCAAGACAGTACCTTGATGGCTACACCTTC. Translated: CASSRQYLDGYTF.

This sequence joins TRBV19 and TRBJ1-1; the match to TRBD1 covers 8 bases. Trimming took 5 bases from V and 3 from J; bases not matched to a gene: 8. This CDR3 has 15 amino acids. Per germline, CDR1 LNHDA and CDR2 SQIVND (reference sequence). The CDR3 region has the DNA TGTGCCAGTAGTCGTGGCAGGGGGCCTCACACTGAAGCTTTCTTT. Translation: CASSRGRGPHTEAFF.

This chain uses TRBV6-5 with TRBJ2-7; the D call may be TRBD1 or TRBD2 (5 bases each). V was cut by 6 bases and J by 3 bases, with 15 bases left in between. Germline loops: CDR1 MNHEY, CDR2 SVGAGI. The CDR3 totals 14 residues. CDR3: CASRPRGVGYEQYF. CDR3 sequence (DNA): TGTGCCAGCAGACCGCGAGGGGTCGGCTACGAGCAGTACTTC.

This sequence joins TRBV7-9 and TRBJ2-2; 7 bases are shared with TRBD2. The trim removed 7 bases at V and 1 base at J, leaving 6 bases unmatched. The CDR3 contains 15 residues. CDR1 is SEHNR and CDR2 is FQNEAQ in the germline V gene (reference sequence). The CDR3 DNA is TGTGCCAGCACCCTAGCGGATGTGAACACCGGGGAGCTGTTTTTT. This sequence encodes CASTLADVNTGELFF.

The chain joins TRBV2 to TRBJ2-4, with 11 bases aligning to TRBD2. The junction had 10 bases not matched to a gene; V was cut back by 7 bases and J by 5 bases. The CDR3 runs to 16 residues. Germline CDR1 SNHLY, CDR2 FYNNEI. CDR3 sequence (DNA): TGTGCCAGCACTTATACTAGCGGGAGCCCGGAAAACATTCAGTACTTC. Residues: CASTYTSGSPENIQYF.

The V and J genes are TRBV7-2 and TRBJ2-7, with 13 bases identical to TRBD2. J was trimmed by 6 bases and V by 3 bases; bases with no gene match: 5. Per the germline V gene, CDR1 is SGHTA and CDR2 is FQGNSA. The CDR3 totals 15 residues. The CDR3: CASSFGLAGDFEQYF. CDR3 DNA: TGTGCCAGCAGCTTCGGACTAGCGGGAGATTTCGAGCAGTACTTC.

This chain connects TRBV5-6 to TRBJ2-3; 10 positions agree with TRBD1. The CDR3 covers 19 residues. The germline gives CDR1 SGHDT, CDR2 YYEEEE. With 4 bases clipped from V and 0 bases from J, the junction kept 14 bases outside the gene matches. CDR3 nucleotides: TGTGCCAGCAGCCTCGTCCCGGGACAGGGGCCGCAAAGCACAGATACGCAGTATTTT. This sequence encodes CASSLVPGQGPQSTDTQYF.